These 13 T cell receptor beta chains came from one sample sequenced in a study of cytomegalovirus exposure and HLA in healthy donors. Amplification used 60 Vbeta primers and 13 Jbeta primers. TCRdb keeps only in-frame clones here, not all; method: immunoSEQ multiplex PCR. The sample contains about 120,000 clones, approximately 75% of which appear only once. Sequenced: PBMCs. All receptors come from a middle-aged man in good health and CMV-seronegative.

The V call is TRBV7-9, the J call TRBJ2-7; TRBD2 is a possible D gene (5 bases). CDR1 and CDR2 (germline): SEHNR, FQNEAQ (reference sequence). CDR3 size: 18 residues. The V end lost 5 bases, the J end lost 2 bases, and 25 bases lay between the germline ends. The CDR3 reads CASSPPHPGEADAYEQYF. DNA of the CDR3: TGTGCCAGCAGCCCACCTCACCCTGGGGAAGCGGACGCCTACGAGCAGTACTTC.

The chain carries TRBV29-1 and TRBJ2-7, with 7 bases identical to TRBD2. The CDR3 extends over 13 amino acids. CDR1 is SQVTM and CDR2 is ANQGSEA in the germline V gene. Trimming took 6 bases from V and 0 from J; bases not matched to a gene: 5. CDR3 in amino acids: CSVNPSGSYEQYF. DNA for the CDR3: TGCAGCGTCAATCCTAGCGGCTCCTACGAGCAGTACTTC.

The rearrangement links TRBV6-6 to TRBJ2-1, with 10 bases lining up with TRBD1. V gave up 2 bases and J gave up 9 bases; unmatched junction bases: 7. The V gene's germline CDR1 is MNHNY and CDR2 SVGAGI (reference sequence). CDR3 length: 15 amino acids. The CDR3 DNA sequence: TGTGCCAGCAGTTACGTGGACAGGGGGAGAGCTGAGCAGTTCTTC. Residues: CASSYVDRGRAEQFF.

As to this clone: Germline and junction disagree at one end, which may indicate a read error. The rearrangement uses TRBV7-7 and TRBJ2-4, with no clear D. The CDR3 is 13 residues long. Germline V gene data show CDR1 as SSHAT and CDR2 as FNYEAQ (reference sequence). In nucleotides, the CDR3 is TGTGCCAGCAGCTTAGACACGCAAAACAGTCAGTACTTC. It yields the protein CASSLDTQNSQYF.

The V and J genes are TRBV4-2 and TRBJ2-5; 14 bases fit TRBD2. The CDR3 loop spans 20 amino acids. The trim removed 0 bases at V and 0 bases at J, leaving 9 bases unmatched. CDR1 and CDR2 from the germline V gene are LGHNA and YNFKEQ. The CDR3: CASSQEGLGGLAGDQETQYF. DNA for the CDR3: TGTGCCAGCAGCCAAGAAGGCCTTGGGGGACTAGCGGGGGACCAAGAGACCCAGTACTTC.

CDR3 DNA: TGTGCCATCAGTGAGTCGAACAGGAACACTGAAGCTTTCTTT. This encodes CAISESNRNTEAFF. The chain links TRBV10-3 to TRBJ1-1; D uncertain. Germline values: CDR1 ENHRY, CDR2 SYGVKD. The length of the CDR3 is 14 residues. With 0 bases removed from V and 1 base from J, the gap between germline ends came to 6 bases.

The rearrangement joins TRBV6-5 to TRBJ1-2, with 8 nucleotides matching TRBD1. The germline V gene has CDR1 MNHEY and CDR2 SVGAGI. Trimming cost V 5 bases and J 4 bases; bases outside gene matches: 6. The CDR3 consists of 14 residues. Here the CDR3 reads CASSPGTGRYGYTF. In DNA form, the CDR3 reads TGTGCCAGCAGTCCAGGGACAGGACGCTATGGCTACACCTTC.

This chain's CDR3 is CASSSQTGGSYEQYF. The CDR3 DNA is TGTGCCAGCAGCTCACAGACAGGGGGGTCCTACGAGCAGTACTTC. The chain combines TRBV7-2 with TRBJ2-7; 9 nucleotides line up with TRBD1. The CDR3 extends over 15 amino acids. CDR1 is SGHTA, CDR2 FQGNSA, per germline. Losses at the gene ends were 4 bases for V and 1 base for J; bases not matched to a gene: 5.

This clone came up once. The sample contains more than one DNA sequence encoding this CDR3. This sequence joins TRBV4-1 and TRBJ1-2; D unclear. V shed 1 base and J shed 4 bases, with 7 bases lying between them. The CDR3 runs 13 residues. Germline V gene sequence: CDR1 MGHRA, CDR2 YSYEKL. The CDR3: CASSQVGGYGYTF. The CDR3 DNA is TGCGCCAGCAGCCAAGTAGGAGGCTATGGCTACACCTTC.

The chain joins TRBV5-1 to TRBJ1-1, with 10 bases fitting TRBD1. The CDR3 runs to 15 residues. The V segment lost 0 bases and the J segment 5 bases; nucleotides outside the gene matches: 4. Germline-derived CDR1 and CDR2 are SGHRS and YFSETQ. The CDR3 here is CASSLAGQGRTEAFF. The CDR3 nucleotides read TGCGCCAGCAGCTTGGCGGGACAGGGGAGGACTGAAGCTTTCTTT.

V and J are TRBV25-1 and TRBJ2-3, with 10 bases aligning to TRBD2. With 3 bases clipped from V and 2 bases from J, the junction kept 5 bases outside the gene matches. The V gene's germline CDR1 is MGHDK and CDR2 SYGVNS. The CDR3 consists of 16 residues. The CDR3 is CASSERLAGVTDTQYF. CDR3 DNA sequence: TGTGCCAGCAGTGAGCGTCTAGCGGGGGTCACAGATACGCAGTATTTT.

The chain is built from TRBV5-5 and TRBJ1-2, with 7 bases lining up with TRBD1. CDR3 length equals 16 residues. V shed 8 bases and J 1 base; nucleotides not matched to a gene: 14. Germline-derived CDR1 and CDR2 are SGHKS and YYEKEE (reference sequence). CDR3 region: CASSRSDRQHNYGYTF. CDR3 nucleotide sequence: TGTGCCAGTAGCCGATCGGACAGGCAACATAACTATGGCTACACCTTC.

This chain joins TRBV5-1 and TRBJ1-5; unclear D gene. The V gene lost 0 bases and the J gene lost 0 bases, with 10 bases spanning the gap. The CDR3 extends over 16 amino acids. In germline, CDR1 is SGHRS, CDR2 YFSETQ. The CDR3 nucleotides read TGCGCCAGCAGCTTGGACCCAGACTATAGCAATCAGCCCCAGCATTTT. Translated, it gives CASSLDPDYSNQPQHF.